This T cell receptor (beta chain) was sequenced during a study of technical replicates of blood from a handful of donors. The germline V gene has CDR1 SGHNT and CDR2 YYREEE (reference sequence). This CDR3 region has 16 residues. The trim removed 4 bases at V and 0 bases at J, leaving 6 bases unmatched. Sequencing used immunoSEQ multiplex PCR; TCRdb keeps in-frame clones, though not all of them. The top ten clones hold approximately 0.26% of a sample with about 68,000 clones, under 98% of them seen once. The genes are TRBV5-4 and TRBJ1-5, with 8 bases matching TRBD1. The receptor's source is a human donor in good health. The specimen sequenced was T cells isolated from PBMCs. As DNA, the CDR3 is TGTGCCAGCAGCCCGGGACAGGTTTATAGCAATCAGCCCCAGCATTTT. This codes for CASSPGQVYSNQPQHF.